The 4 T cell receptor beta chains below all came from one sample that was sequenced in a study of blood T cells in healthy people across ages (dated by TCRdb to between 2015 and 2017). The protocol used for the library was 5' RACE. Reads for this sample came from an Illumina HiSeq 2500. A second PCR of roughly 6 to 11 cycles was run with a J-beta primer mix and a sample-barcoded 5' primer. In-frame beta chains were kept once TCRdb had trimmed the public reads at Q25 with fastp and called clones with MiXCR. For every CDR3 protein sequence, its rows merge into one entry that carries the most common genes and DNA. For this sample there are fewer than 950,000 distinct CDR3 sequences; approximately 55% appear just once. Together, the top ten hold about 42% of the sample. The source material was blood. The source of these receptors is a man aged 80 or over in good health.

This rearrangement joins TRBV27 to TRBJ2-7, with 8 nucleotides matching TRBD1. The CDR3 is 13 amino acids. Germline trimming cut 6 bases from V and 6 bases from J; bases unmatched to any gene: 7. CDR1 and CDR2 (germline): MNHEY, SMNVEV (reference sequence). The CDR3 DNA is TGTGCCAGCAGACAAACAGGGGGAGGCGAGCAGTACTTC. This translates into CASRQTGGGEQYF.

In its sample, this clonotype was seen once. The J gene is TRBJ2-1, the V gene TRBV2; the match to TRBD2 covers 8 bases. The CDR3 contains 14 residues. CDR1 is SNHLY and CDR2 is FYNNEI in the germline V gene. The V gene end was trimmed by 7 bases and the J gene end by 5 bases; junction bases not matched to a gene: 7. The CDR3 here is CASMERETDNEQFF. DNA of the CDR3: TGTGCCAGCATGGAGCGGGAGACGGACAATGAGCAGTTCTTC.

A word on this clonotype: Relative to the germline gene, one junction end is altered; a read error may explain this. The chain links TRBV5-1 to TRBJ2-7, with TRBD2 matching over 8 bases. Germline V lookup: CDR1 SGHRS, CDR2 YFSETQ. The CDR3 is made up of 18 amino acids. CDR3 loop: CASSLAGRALTPSDEQYF. CDR3 DNA: TGCGCCAGCAGCTTGGCCGGGAGGGCCTTAACCCCCTCCGACGAGCAGTACTTC.

This clonotype has a handful of counts. This chain joins TRBV12-1 and TRBJ2-7; the DNA was not compared with TRBD1, the D call given in the table. TRBV12-1 is termed a pseudogene. The CDR3 is 15 residues long. Here the CDR3 reads CASSDRPGNIYEQYF. The DNA for the CDR3 is TGTGCCAGCAGCGACCGACCAGGGAATATCTACGAGCAGTACTTC.